The T cell receptor (beta chain) described here comes from a study of T cell responses to AZD1222 COVID-19 vaccine. Study conclusions and caveats: After two AZD1222 doses, spike-specific TCR breadth and depth rose versus day 0. Unmutated variant regions reportedly attract nearly half of all spike-specific TCRs.

TCRdb's table, derived via immunoSEQ multiplex PCR, lists solely in-frame clones and lacks some. In the table there are about 96,000 clones, 90% of which are singletons. With regard to this clone: As yet, its antigen is unknown.

V lost 0 bases to trimming and J lost 3 bases; unmatched junction nucleotides: 4. The CDR3 has 16 residues. Germline values: CDR1 LGHNA, CDR2 YSLEER. The receptor was derived from an adult in good health. The chain employs TRBV4-3 and TRBJ2-1; 8 bases fit TRBD1. The sample consisted of peripheral blood, taken on day 0 of AZD1222 vaccination. The CDR3: CASSQETGANYNEQFF. Written as DNA, the CDR3 is TGCGCCAGCAGCCAAGAGACAGGGGCGAACTACAATGAGCAGTTCTTC.